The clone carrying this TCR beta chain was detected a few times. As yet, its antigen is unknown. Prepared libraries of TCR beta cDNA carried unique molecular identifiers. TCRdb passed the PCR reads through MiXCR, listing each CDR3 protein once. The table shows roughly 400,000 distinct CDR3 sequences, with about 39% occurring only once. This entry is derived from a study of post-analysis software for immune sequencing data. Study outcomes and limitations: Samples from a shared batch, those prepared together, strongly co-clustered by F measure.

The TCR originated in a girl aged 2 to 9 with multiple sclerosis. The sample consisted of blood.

Here the CDR3 reads CATQDNSYEQYF. The CDR3 DNA reads as TGTGCCACCCAGGACAACTCCTACGAGCAGTACTTC. The V gene is TRBV10-3, the J gene TRBJ2-7, with TRBD1 as a possible D gene (5 bases). CDR1 is ENHRY, CDR2 SYGVKD, per germline. With 10 bases removed from V and 0 bases from J, the gap between germline ends came to 10 bases. CDR3 length: 12 amino acids.